This T cell receptor delta chain was captured by sequencing in a study of γδ T cells in repeated Plasmodium falciparum infection. This clone showed up just once. Its specificity is unknown. Germline V gives CDR1 GEAIGNYY, CDR2 EKD. The CDR3 has 9 residues. TCRdb made new clone calls on the multiplex PCR reads using CATT. The sample contains 93,000 or so delta-chain clones, less than 1% of which appear only once. Study-wide points: Many TCRgamma sequences overlapped between individuals in stable Vgamma9/Vdelta2+ repertoires.

Flow sorting of PBMC yielded separate Vgamma9/Vdelta2+ and Vdelta2-negative gammadelta T cell populations for bulk repertoire analysis. The sequence was obtained from a pool of human donors (malaria-infected and uninfected, not separated). The V gene is given as TRDV2, and no J gene call is available. The source material was gamma-delta T cells from blood. The CDR3 sequence is CACDTRLHF. DNA of the CDR3: TGTGCCTGTGACACGCGGCTTCATTTT.